Sequencing of this T cell receptor (beta chain) was carried out in a study of regulatory T cells in long-lasting Graves disease. This clonotype was observed a few times. The antigen is not known. Documented time point: newly diagnosed GD, antithyroid drugs for less than 3 months. The TCR library was made from RNA extracted from PBMCs. Building of the TCR beta libraries involved iRepertoire HTBI primers and Arm-PCR of CDR3 regions. Original processing methods: Gene usage covered over 55 TRBV and some 13 TRBJ segments. TCRdb itself ran the multiplex PCR reads through MiXCR, one entry per CDR3 protein. TCRdb's processing, not the authors', yielded these V and J calls. This sample has around 320,000 distinct CDR3 sequences, with approximately 15% found just once. The CDR3 is 18 amino acids. The V gene's germline CDR1 is SGHAT and CDR2 FQDESV (reference sequence). The V segment lost 5 bases and the J segment 11 bases; nucleotides outside the gene matches: 20.

General study results and limits: Persistent cases favored TRBV28, TRBJ1-2 and TRBJ2-5. Accuracy may have been reduced by the small sample size.

The sample was also linked to a second study, of T cells in Graves' hyperthyroidism and ophthalmopathy.

The chain has TRBV11-1 and TRBJ2-1; the match to TRBD2 covers 11 bases. Here the sequenced sample was peripheral blood mononuclear cells (PBMCs), taken at new diagnosis, from a patient treated with antithyroid drugs. The sequence was obtained from a man aged 35 to 55 with Graves disease. CDR3 sequence reads: CASSQEKVSGGAHSKQFF. CDR3 in DNA: TGTGCCAGCAGCCAAGAAAAGGTTAGCGGGGGGGCACACAGTAAGCAGTTCTTC.